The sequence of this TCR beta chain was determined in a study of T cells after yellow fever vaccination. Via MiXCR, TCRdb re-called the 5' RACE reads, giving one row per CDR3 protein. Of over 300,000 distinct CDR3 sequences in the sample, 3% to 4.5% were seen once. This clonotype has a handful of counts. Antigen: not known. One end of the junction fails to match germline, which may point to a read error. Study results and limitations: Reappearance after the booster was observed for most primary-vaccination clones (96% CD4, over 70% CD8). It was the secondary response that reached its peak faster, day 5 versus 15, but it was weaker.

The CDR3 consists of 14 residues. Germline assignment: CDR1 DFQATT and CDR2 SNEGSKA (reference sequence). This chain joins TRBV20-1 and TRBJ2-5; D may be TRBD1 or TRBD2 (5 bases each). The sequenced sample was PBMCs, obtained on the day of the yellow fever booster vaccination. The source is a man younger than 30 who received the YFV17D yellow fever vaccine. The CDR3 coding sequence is TGCAGTGCAAGAGGGGCCAATGAGGGGGAGACCCAGTACTTC. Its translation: CSARGANEGETQYF.